This TCR beta chain was recorded in a study of blood T cell repertoires in COVID-19. The data were produced by immunoSEQ multiplex PCR, yet TCRdb's version contains in-frame clones alone and is incomplete. In the table there are about 64,000 clones, less than 85% of which are singletons. This CDR3 region has 14 residues. V was pared by 7 bases and J by 4 bases, with 8 bases of the junction left unmatched. Germline V gene sequence: CDR1 MDHEN, CDR2 SYDVKM. The chain couples TRBV28 to TRBJ2-5; 8 bases map to TRBD1. The TCR originated in a human donor in a cohort sampled during active COVID-19. The sequencing input was peripheral blood. CDR3 in DNA: TGTGCCAGCAACATCGGACAGGGACGAGAGACCCAGTACTTC. It yields the protein CASNIGQGRETQYF. The full variable domain, with the rest looked up from reference TRBV28 and TRBJ2-5, is DVKVTQSSRYLVKRTGEKVFLECVQDMDHENMFWYRQDPGLGLRLIYFSYDVKMKEKGDIPEGYSVSREKKERFSLILESASTNQTSMYLCASNIGQGRETQYFGPGTRLLVL.